These 4 T cell receptor beta chains were sequenced from one sample in a study of patients and donors after allogeneic stem cell transplantation. MiXCR, applied by TCRdb to the RT-PCR reads, yields one record per CDR3 protein. The sample holds 400,000 to 450,000 distinct CDR3 sequences, approximately 16% seen once. The sequencing sample was made of blood, either unsorted or a sorted T cell fraction (not recorded which). All receptors derive from a human donor who was either an allogeneic HSCT recipient or a stem cell or donor lymphocyte infusion donor (not recorded which). It is not recorded whose cells these are; they may come from a transplant donor.

Many counts were recorded for this clonotype. This chain joins TRBV5-1 and TRBJ2-1; D remains ambiguous. CDR1 and CDR2 (germline): SGHRS, YFSETQ. The length of the CDR3 is 12 residues. The V gene lost 0 bases and the J gene lost 6 bases, with 4 bases spanning the gap. Here the CDR3 reads CASSLDGNEQFF. In nucleotides, the CDR3 is TGCGCCAGCAGCTTGGATGGCAATGAGCAGTTCTTC.

This chain links TRBV5-6 with TRBJ1-4, with 7 bases matching TRBD1. Germline V gene data show CDR1 as SGHDT and CDR2 as YYEEEE. After removal of 4 bases from V and 5 bases from J, the junction contained 8 bases not matched to a gene. CDR3 length equals 15 residues. CDR3 nucleotides: TGTGCCAGCAGCAGGAAAGGGGGCACGAATGAAAAACTGTTTTTT. Protein: CASSRKGGTNEKLFF.

The chain links TRBV20-1 to TRBJ2-3, with TRBD2 matching 9 bases. V dropped 1 base and J dropped 5; count of bases not matched to a gene: 13. The CDR3 spans 17 residues. Germline assignment: CDR1 DFQATT and CDR2 SNEGSKA (reference sequence). CDR3 sequence (DNA): TGCAGTGCTAGAGTTCCATTTGTAGCGGGAGATGTAGATACGCAGTATTTT. Translation: CSARVPFVAGDVDTQYF.

This clonotype was observed a handful of times. This rearrangement joins TRBV11-3 to TRBJ1-3, with no clear D. Trimming cost V 7 bases and J 4 bases, with 5 bases left between them. The germline V gene encodes CDR1 SGHNT and CDR2 YENEEA. This CDR3 contains 11 residues. CDR3 region: CASTAGNTIYF. DNA for the CDR3: TGTGCCAGCACCGCAGGAAACACCATATATTTT.